This T cell receptor (beta chain) was identified during a study of T cell changes during pregnancy in multiple sclerosis. The assay was immunoSEQ multiplex PCR, and TCRdb's table has in-frame clones only and misses some. The sample records just under 65,000 clones, roughly 89% being singletons. The V segment lost 2 bases and the J segment 2 bases; nucleotides outside the gene matches: 3. The germline gives CDR1 MNHEY, CDR2 SMNVEV (reference sequence). The CDR3 sequence is 15 residues long. The clonotype comes from a female donor in good health, enrolled as a control in a pregnancy study. The sample here was peripheral blood, taken after pregnancy. V is TRBV27 and J is TRBJ2-7; TRBD2 matches at 10 bases. The CDR3 DNA sequence: TGTGCCAGCAGTTTAAAACTAGCGGGGACCTACGAGCAGTACTTC. Amino acids: CASSLKLAGTYEQYF.